This T cell receptor beta chain was found in a study of early T cells in non-severe SARS-CoV-2 infection. Each single cDNA molecule received a unique molecular identifier. TCRdb reanalysed the 5' RACE reads using MiXCR and keeps one entry per CDR3 protein. The sample comprises about 22,000 distinct CDR3 sequences, 3.6% of which are singletons, and roughly 5.7% rests with the top ten. General study findings and limits: Sequences matched to VDJdb favored anti-spike CD8 responses, while private and CD4 specificities were missed.

This clonotype was counted at least ten times. Its antigen is currently unknown. Sequencing was carried out using whole blood. The sequence was obtained from an adult who was a healthcare worker with PCR-confirmed SARS-CoV-2 infection or an uninfected control (not recorded which).

The CDR3 bases are TGCAGCGTTGGGGCGAGCTCTGGAAACACCATATATTTT. Translating it yields CSVGASSGNTIYF. This chain joins TRBV29-1 and TRBJ1-3; D gene ambiguous. The CDR3 sequence is 13 residues long. From germline, CDR1 is SQVTM and CDR2 ANQGSEA. The ends were cut back, 4 bases at V and 0 bases at J, with 7 bases in the middle.